The 2 T cell receptor beta chains listed next were all sequenced from one sample in a study of blood T cells in healthy people across ages. Together with a sample-barcoded 5' primer, a J-beta primer mix was included in a second PCR lasting about 7 to 12 cycles. Using its own MiXCR run on the 5' RACE reads, TCRdb lists one record per CDR3 protein. The data show about 650,000 distinct CDR3 sequences, about 32% seen once. Material: blood. These receptors originate from an elderly woman in good health.

This clonotype has a count of ten or more. The chain recombines TRBV5-1 with TRBJ1-1; D gene ambiguous. V was trimmed by 4 bases and J by 4 bases, leaving 17 bases between them. This CDR3 has 15 amino acids. Germline V lookup: CDR1 SGHRS, CDR2 YFSETQ. CDR3 nucleotide sequence: TGCGCCAGCAGCCCCCGTTTCGGGAGTCTCACTGAAGCTTTCTTT. The encoded protein is CASSPRFGSLTEAFF.

This clonotype was detected many times. In DNA form, the CDR3 reads TGCAGCGTTGCGGCGGGGATAACCTACGAGCAGTACTTC. Translated: CSVAAGITYEQYF. J is TRBJ2-7 and V is TRBV29-1; D may be TRBD2 (6 bases). CDR1 is SQVTM, CDR2 ANQGSEA, per germline. Trimming shortened V by 4 bases and J by 2 bases, and 12 bases separated the two germline ends. This CDR3 has 13 residues.